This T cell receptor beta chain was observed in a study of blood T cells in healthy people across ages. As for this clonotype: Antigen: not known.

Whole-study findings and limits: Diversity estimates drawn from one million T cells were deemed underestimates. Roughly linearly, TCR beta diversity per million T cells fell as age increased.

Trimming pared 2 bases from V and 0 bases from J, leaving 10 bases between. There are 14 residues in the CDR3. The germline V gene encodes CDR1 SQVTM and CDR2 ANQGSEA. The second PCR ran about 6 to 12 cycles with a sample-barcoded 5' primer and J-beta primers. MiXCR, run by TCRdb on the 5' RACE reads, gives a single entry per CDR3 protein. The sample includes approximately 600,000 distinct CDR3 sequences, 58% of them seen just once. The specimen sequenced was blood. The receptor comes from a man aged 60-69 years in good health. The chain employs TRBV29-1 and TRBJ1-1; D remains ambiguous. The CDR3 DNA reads TGCAGCGTTGAAACGAGGTCTTTGAACACTGAAGCTTTCTTT. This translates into CSVETRSLNTEAFF. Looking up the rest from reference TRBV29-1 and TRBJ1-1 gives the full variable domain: SAVISQKPSRDICQRGTSLTIQCQVDSQVTMMFWYRQQPGQSLTLIATANQGSEATYESGFVIDKFPISRPNLTFSTLTVSNMSPEDSSIYLCSVETRSLNTEAFFGQGTRLTVV.